This entry describes one T cell receptor (beta chain). The data derive from a study of blood T cell repertoires in COVID-19. The overall study: The samples span acute and convalescent COVID-19 from the United States, Italy and Spain. PBMCs, B-cell-depleted T cells, or T cells provided the cDNA or gDNA that made up the material.

Some clones are missing from TCRdb's copy, which holds only in-frame ones; the method was immunoSEQ multiplex PCR. This table has under 150,000 clones, approximately 85% appearing once. This CDR3 comprises 13 residues. The sequence was collected from a woman aged 55-70 years with COVID-19, enrolled during active disease. The rearrangement uses TRBV21-1 and TRBJ2-1; TRBD2, the table's D call, was not compared with the DNA. TRBV21-1 is a known pseudogene. The sequenced sample was peripheral blood. The CDR3 sequence: CASSTPGLLKPFF. Written as DNA, the CDR3 is TGTGCCAGCAGCACCCCGGGACTTCTCAAACCGTTCTTC.